The clone carrying this T cell receptor beta chain came up a few times. The protocol was immunoSEQ multiplex PCR, while the TCRdb copy is restricted to in-frame clones and leaves out a portion. Here the sample spans thousands of clones, around 80% being singletons. This sample was included in a study of T cell repertoires in ileal Crohn's disease. Sequencing input: ileal tissue. The receptor was derived from an adult with Crohn's disease.

CDR3 DNA: TGTGCCAGCAGTGTCAATGCCCCAGGGGTTGGTTCACCCCTCCACTTT. Protein product: CASSVNAPGVGSPLHF. J is TRBJ1-6 and V is TRBV2, with D possibly matching TRBD1 (6 bases). CDR3 length equals 16 residues. Trimming took 4 bases from V and 9 from J, leaving 19 bases between them. Germline V CDR1 and CDR2: SNHLY, FYNNEI.